This section outlines one TCR beta chain sequence together with its context. Its antigen is unidentified. These data originate in a study of T-cell memory formation after mild COVID-19. Study outcomes and limitations: Contracting CD8+ clones were enriched in EMRA, CD4+ mainly in CM and EM.

CDR3 length: 14 residues. Trimming took 11 bases from V and 3 from J; bases not matched to a gene: 11. Germline values: CDR1 SEHNR, CDR2 FQNEAQ (reference sequence). TCR alpha and TCR beta cDNA libraries carrying sample barcodes and UMIs were produced by 5'RACE using constant-segment primers. TCRdb processed the 5' RACE reads anew with MiXCR; each CDR3 protein has one entry. The sample has about half a million distinct CDR3 sequences, about 18% seen once. The sample consisted of PBMCs or a T cell subset sorted from them (not recorded which). V gene TRBV7-9 combines with J gene TRBJ2-3; 7 bases agree with TRBD2. This TCR came from an adult woman who had mild COVID-19 (a few samples of this study predate the infection). Cell type and time point are not known. CDR3 protein: CACRDGGGTDTQYF. The CDR3 DNA reads as TGTGCCTGCCGTGATGGGGGGGGGACAGATACGCAGTATTTT.